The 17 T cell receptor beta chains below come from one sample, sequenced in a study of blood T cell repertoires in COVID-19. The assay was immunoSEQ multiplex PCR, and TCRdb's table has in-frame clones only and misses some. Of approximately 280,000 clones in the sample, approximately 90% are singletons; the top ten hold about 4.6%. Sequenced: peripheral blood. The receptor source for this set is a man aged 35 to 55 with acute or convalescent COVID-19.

The CDR3 DNA follows: TGTGCCAGCAGCTCCCCCGGGGAGGATCTTCTCAGTGAAGCTTTCTTT. Amino acid sequence: CASSSPGEDLLSEAFF. The chain couples TRBV5-6 to TRBJ1-1, with D uncertain. Germline values: CDR1 SGHDT, CDR2 YYEEEE. The length of the CDR3 is 16 residues. Trimming left V 3 bases short and J 7 bases short, with 22 bases between.

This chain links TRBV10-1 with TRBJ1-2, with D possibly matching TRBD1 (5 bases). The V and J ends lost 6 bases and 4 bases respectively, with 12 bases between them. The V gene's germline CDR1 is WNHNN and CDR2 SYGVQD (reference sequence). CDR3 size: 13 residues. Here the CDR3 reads CASSPGYAYGYTF. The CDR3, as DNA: TGCGCCAGCAGCCCAGGGTATGCCTATGGCTACACCTTC.

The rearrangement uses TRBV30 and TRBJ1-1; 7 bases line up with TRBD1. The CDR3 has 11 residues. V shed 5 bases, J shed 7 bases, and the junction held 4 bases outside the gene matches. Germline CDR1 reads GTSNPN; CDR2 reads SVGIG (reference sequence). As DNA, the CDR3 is TGTGCCTGGCTCGGGACAGTTGAAGCTTTCTTT. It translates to CAWLGTVEAFF.

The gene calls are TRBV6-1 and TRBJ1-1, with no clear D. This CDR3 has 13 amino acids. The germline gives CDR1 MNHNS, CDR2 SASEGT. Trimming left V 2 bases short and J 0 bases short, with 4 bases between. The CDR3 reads CASSEIMNTEAFF. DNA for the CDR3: TGTGCCAGCAGTGAAATCATGAACACTGAAGCTTTCTTT.

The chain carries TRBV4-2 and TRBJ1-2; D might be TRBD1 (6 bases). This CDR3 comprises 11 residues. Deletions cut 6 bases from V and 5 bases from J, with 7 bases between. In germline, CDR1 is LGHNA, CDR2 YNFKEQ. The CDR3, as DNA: TGTGCCAGCAGGACAGGTTATGGCTACACCTTC. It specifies CASRTGYGYTF.

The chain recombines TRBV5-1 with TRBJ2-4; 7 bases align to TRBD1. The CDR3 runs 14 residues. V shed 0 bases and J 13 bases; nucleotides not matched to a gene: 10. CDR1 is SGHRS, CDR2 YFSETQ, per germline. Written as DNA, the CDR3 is TGCGCCAGCAGCTTGGCAGGGATCGAACAGGGGCAGTACTTC. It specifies CASSLAGIEQGQYF.

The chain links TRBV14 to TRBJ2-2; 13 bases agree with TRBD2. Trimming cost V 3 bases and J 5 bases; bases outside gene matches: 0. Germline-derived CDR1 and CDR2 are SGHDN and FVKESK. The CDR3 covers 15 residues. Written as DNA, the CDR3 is TGTGCCAGCAGCCAGGGACTAGCGGGAACCGGGGAGCTGTTTTTT. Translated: CASSQGLAGTGELFF.

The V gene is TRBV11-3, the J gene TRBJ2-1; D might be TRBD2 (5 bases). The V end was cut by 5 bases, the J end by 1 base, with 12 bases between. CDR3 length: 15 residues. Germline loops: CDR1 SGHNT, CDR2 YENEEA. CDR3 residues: CASSPRRGSYNEQFF. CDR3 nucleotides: TGTGCCAGCAGCCCCCGCCGGGGTTCCTACAATGAGCAGTTCTTC.

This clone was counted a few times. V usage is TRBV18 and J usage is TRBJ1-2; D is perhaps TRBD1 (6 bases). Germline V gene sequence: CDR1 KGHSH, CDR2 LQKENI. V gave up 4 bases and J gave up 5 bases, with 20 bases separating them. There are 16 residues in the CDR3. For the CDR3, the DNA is TGTGCCAGCTCACTCGGGACACCAGATTTTGGATATGGCTACACCTTC. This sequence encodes CASSLGTPDFGYGYTF.

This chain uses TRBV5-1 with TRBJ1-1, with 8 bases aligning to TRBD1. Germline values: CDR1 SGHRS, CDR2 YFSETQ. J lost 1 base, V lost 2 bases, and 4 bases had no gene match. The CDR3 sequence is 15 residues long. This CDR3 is CASSLGQGTNTEAFF. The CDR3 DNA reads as TGCGCCAGCAGCTTAGGACAGGGAACGAACACTGAAGCTTTCTTT.

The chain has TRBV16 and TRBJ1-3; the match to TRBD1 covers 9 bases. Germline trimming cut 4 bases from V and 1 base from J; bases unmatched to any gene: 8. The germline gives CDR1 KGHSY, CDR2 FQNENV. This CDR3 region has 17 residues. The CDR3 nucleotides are TGTGCCAGCAGCCGCCGGGACAGGGCTTTTTCTGGAAACACCATATATTTT. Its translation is CASSRRDRAFSGNTIYF.

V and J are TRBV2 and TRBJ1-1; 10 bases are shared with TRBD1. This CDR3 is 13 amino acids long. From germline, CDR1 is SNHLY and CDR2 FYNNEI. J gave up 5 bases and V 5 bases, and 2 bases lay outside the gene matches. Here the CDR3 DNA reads TGTGCCAGCAGTTGGACAGGGGGAACTGAAGCTTTCTTT. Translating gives CASSWTGGTEAFF.

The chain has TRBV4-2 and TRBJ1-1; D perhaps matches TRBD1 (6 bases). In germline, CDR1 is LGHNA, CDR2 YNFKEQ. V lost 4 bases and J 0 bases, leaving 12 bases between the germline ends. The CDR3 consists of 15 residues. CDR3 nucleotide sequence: TGTGCCAGCAGCCCTGACAGGTTTTTGAACACTGAAGCTTTCTTT. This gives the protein CASSPDRFLNTEAFF.

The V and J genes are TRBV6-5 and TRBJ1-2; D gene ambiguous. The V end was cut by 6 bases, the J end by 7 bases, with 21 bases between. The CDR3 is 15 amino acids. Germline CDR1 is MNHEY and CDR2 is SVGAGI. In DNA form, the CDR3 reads TGTGCCAGCAGGCCTATTGCGGGGAGGTTTGGTGGCTACACCTTC. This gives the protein CASRPIAGRFGGYTF.

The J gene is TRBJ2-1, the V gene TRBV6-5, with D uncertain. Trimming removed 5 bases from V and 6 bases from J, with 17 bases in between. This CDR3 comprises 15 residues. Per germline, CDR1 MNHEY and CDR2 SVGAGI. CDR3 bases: TGTGCCAGCAGTCCCCCAGGCTCCTGGTCCAATGAGCAGTTCTTC. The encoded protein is CASSPPGSWSNEQFF.

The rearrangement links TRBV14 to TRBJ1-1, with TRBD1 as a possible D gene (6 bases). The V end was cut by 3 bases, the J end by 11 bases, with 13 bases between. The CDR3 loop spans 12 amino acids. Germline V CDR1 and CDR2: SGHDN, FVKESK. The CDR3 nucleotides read TGTGCCAGCAGCCAGGGATTCAGGGGCGCTTTCTTT. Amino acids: CASSQGFRGAFF.

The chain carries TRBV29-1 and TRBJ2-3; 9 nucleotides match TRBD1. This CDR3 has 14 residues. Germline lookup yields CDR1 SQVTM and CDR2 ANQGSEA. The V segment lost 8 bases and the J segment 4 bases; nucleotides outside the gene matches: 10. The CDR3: CSFGGGQGPDTQYF. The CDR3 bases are TGCAGCTTTGGGGGGGGACAGGGACCAGATACGCAGTATTTT.